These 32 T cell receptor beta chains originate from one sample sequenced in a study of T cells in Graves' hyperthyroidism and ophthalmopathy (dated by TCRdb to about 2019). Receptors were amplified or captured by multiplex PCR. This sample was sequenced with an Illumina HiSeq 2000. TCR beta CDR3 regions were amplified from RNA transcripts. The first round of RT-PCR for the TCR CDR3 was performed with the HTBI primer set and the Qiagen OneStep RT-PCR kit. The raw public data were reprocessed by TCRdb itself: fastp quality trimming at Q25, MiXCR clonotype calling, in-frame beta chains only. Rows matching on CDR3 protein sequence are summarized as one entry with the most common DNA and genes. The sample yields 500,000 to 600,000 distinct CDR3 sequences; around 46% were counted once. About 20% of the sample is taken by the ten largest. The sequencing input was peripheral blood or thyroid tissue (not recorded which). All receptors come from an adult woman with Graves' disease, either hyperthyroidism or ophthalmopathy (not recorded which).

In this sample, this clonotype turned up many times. The CDR3 DNA reads TGCGCCAGCAGCTTGGCCAGGGCCGGGTCCTACGAGCAGTACTTC. Translated, it gives CASSLARAGSYEQYF. The rearrangement joins TRBV5-1 to TRBJ2-7, with D maybe TRBD1 (5 bases). Germline assignment: CDR1 SGHRS and CDR2 YFSETQ. The CDR3 is made up of 15 amino acids. Trimming left V 0 bases short and J 1 base short, with 11 bases between.

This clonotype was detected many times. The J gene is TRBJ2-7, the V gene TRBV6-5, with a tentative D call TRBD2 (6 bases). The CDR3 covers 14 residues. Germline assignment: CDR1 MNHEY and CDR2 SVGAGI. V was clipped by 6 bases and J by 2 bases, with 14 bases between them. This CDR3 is CASRLGLFPYEQYF. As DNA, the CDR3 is TGTGCCAGCAGACTCGGACTATTCCCCTACGAGCAGTACTTC.

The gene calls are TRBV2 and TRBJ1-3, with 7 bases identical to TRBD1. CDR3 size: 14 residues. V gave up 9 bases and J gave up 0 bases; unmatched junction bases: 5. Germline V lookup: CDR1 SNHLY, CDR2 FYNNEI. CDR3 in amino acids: CARRGQNSGNTIYF. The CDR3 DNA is TGTGCCAGAAGGGGACAGAACTCTGGAAACACCATATATTTT.

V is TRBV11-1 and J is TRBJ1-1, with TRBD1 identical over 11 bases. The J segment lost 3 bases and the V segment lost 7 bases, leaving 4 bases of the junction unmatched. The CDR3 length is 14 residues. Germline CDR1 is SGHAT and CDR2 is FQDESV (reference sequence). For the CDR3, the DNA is TGTGCCAGCAACGTGGGACAGGGGGACACTGAAGCTTTCTTT. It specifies CASNVGQGDTEAFF.

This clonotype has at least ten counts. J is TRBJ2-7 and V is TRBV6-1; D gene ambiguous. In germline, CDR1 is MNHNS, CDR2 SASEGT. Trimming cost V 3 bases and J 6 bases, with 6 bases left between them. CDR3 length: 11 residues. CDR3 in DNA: TGTGCCAGCAGTGACCTCGGCGAGCAGTACTTC. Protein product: CASSDLGEQYF.

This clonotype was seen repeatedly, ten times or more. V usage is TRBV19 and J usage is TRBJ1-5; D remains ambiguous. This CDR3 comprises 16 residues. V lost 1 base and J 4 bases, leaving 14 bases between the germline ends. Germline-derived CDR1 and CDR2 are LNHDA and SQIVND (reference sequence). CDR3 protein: CASSIVGGRRNQPQHF. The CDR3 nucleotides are TGTGCCAGTAGTATAGTTGGAGGCCGGAGGAATCAGCCCCAGCATTTT.

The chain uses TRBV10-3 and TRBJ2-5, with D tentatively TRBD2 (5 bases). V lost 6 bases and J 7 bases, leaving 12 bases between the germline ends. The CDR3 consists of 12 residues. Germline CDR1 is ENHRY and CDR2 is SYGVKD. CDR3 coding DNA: TGTGCCATCAGGGAGGAACGAGGGACCCAGTACTTC. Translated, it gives CAIREERGTQYF.

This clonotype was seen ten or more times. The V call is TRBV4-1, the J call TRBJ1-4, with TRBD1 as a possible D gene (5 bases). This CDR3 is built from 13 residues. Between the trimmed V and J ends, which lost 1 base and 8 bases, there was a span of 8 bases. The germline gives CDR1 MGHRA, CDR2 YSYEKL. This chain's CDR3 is CASSQGQLEKLFF. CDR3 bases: TGCGCCAGCAGCCAAGGACAGTTAGAAAAACTGTTTTTT.

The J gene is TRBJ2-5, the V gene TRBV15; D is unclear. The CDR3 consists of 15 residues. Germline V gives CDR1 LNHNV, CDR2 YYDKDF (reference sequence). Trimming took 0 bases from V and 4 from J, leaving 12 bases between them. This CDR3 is CATSRDIGYRETQYF. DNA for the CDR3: TGTGCCACCAGCAGAGATATAGGGTATCGAGAGACCCAGTACTTC. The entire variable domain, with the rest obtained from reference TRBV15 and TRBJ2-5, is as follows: DAMVIQNPRYQVTQFGKPVTLSCSQTLNHNVMYWYQQKSSQAPKLLFHYYDKDFNNEADTPDNFQSRRPNTSFCFLDIRSPGLGDTAMYLCATSRDIGYRETQYFGPGTRLLVL.

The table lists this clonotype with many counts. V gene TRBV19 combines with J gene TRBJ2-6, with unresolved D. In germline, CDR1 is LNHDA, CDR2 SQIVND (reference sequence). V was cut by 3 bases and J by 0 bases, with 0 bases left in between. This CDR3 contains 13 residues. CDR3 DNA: TGTGCCAGTAGTATCTCTGGGGCCAACGTCCTGACTTTC. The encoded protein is CASSISGANVLTF.

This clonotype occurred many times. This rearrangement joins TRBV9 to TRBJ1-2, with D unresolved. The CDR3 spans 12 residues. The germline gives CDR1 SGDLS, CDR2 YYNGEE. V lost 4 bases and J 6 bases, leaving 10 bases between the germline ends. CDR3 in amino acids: CASSPPFDGYTF. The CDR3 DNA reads TGTGCCAGCAGCCCCCCGTTTGATGGCTACACCTTC.

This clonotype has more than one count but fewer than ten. The CDR3 here is CASSLNRGTASPLHF. CDR3 in DNA: TGTGCCAGCAGCCTAAACAGGGGGACGGCGTCACCCCTCCACTTT. The chain recombines TRBV5-6 with TRBJ1-6; TRBD1 matches at 8 bases. After removal of 4 bases from V and 10 bases from J, the junction contained 10 bases not matched to a gene. Germline V gene lookup returns CDR1 SGHDT and CDR2 YYEEEE. The CDR3 runs 15 residues.

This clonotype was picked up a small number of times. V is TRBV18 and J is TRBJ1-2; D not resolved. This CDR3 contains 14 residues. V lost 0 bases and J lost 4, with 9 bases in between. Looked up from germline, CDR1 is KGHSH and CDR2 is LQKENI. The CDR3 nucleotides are TGTGCCAGCTCACCACCGCGGCAGATCTATGGCTACACCTTC. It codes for CASSPPRQIYGYTF.

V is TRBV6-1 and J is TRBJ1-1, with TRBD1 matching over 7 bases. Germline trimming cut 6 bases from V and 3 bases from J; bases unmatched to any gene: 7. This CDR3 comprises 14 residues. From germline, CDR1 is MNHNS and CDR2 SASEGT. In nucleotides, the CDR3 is TGTGCCAGCAGACAGGGACAGATCCACACTGAAGCTTTCTTT. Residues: CASRQGQIHTEAFF.

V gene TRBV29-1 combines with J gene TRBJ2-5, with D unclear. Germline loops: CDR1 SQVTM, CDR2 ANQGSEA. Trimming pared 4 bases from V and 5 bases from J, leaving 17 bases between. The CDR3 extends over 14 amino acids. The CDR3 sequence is CSVARLGRWETQYF. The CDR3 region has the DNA TGCAGCGTTGCCCGCCTGGGCCGATGGGAGACCCAGTACTTC.

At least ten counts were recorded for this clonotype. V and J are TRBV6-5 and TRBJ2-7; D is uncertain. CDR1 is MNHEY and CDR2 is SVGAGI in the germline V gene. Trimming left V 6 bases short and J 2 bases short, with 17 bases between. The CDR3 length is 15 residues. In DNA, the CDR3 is TGTGCCAGCAGAAAGGCTTTTCAAACCACCTACGAGCAGTACTTC. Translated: CASRKAFQTTYEQYF.

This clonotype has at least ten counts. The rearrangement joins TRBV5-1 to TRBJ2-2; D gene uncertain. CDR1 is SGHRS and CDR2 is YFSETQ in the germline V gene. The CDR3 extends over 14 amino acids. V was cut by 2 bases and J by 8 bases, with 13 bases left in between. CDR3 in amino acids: CASSLPGSTGELFF. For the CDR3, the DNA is TGCGCCAGCAGCTTACCGGGCTCAACGGGGGAGCTGTTTTTT.

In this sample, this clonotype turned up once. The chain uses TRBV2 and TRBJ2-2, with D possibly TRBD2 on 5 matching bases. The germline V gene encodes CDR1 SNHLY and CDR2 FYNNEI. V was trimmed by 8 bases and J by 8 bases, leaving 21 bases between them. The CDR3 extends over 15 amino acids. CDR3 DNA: TGTGCCAGCGGACCGACACTAGGGATCACGGGGGAGCTGTTTTTT. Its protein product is CASGPTLGITGELFF.

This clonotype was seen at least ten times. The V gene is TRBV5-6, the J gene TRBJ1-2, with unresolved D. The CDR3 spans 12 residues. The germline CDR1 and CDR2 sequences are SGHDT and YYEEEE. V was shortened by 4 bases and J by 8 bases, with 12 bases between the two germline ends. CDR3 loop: CASSLPLRGYTF. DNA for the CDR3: TGTGCCAGCAGCCTGCCATTGAGGGGCTACACCTTC. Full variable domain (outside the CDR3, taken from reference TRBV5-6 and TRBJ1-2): DAGVTQSPTHLIKTRGQQVTLRCSPKSGHDTVSWYQQALGQGPQFIFQYYEEEERQRGNFPDRFSGHQFPNYSSELNVNALLLGDSALYLCASSLPLRGYTFGSGTRLTVV.

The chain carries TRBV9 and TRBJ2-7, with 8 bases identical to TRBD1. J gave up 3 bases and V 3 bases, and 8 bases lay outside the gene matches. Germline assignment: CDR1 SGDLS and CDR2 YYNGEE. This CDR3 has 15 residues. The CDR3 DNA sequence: TGTGCCAGCAGCGCTACTCCAGGGGGCGACTACGAGCAGTACTTC. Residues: CASSATPGGDYEQYF.

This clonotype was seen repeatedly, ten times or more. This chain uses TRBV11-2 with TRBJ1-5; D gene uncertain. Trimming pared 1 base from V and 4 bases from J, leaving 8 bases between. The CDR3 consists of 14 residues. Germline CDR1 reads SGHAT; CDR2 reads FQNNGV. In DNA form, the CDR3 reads TGTGCCAGCAGCTTAGGGCGGGAAAATCAGCCCCAGCATTTT. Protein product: CASSLGRENQPQHF.

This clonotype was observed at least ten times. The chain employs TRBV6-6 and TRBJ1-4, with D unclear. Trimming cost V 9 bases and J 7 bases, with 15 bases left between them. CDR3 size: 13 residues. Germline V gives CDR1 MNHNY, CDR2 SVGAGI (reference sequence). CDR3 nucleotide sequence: TGTGCCAGTGCCGGGGTTCCGGGTGAAAAACTGTTTTTT. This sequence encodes CASAGVPGEKLFF.

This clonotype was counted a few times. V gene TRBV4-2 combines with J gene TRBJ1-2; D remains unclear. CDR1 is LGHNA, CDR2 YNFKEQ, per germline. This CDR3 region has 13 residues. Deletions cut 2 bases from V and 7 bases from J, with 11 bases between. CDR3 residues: CASSQQPRGGYTF. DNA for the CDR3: TGTGCCAGCAGCCAACAGCCGCGTGGTGGCTACACCTTC.

The CDR3, as DNA: TGTGCCACCAGTGACCCACAAGGAGGGGCTAGTTATGGCTACACCTTC. Translating it yields CATSDPQGGASYGYTF. V is TRBV24-1 and J is TRBJ1-2; weak D call: TRBD1 (5 bases). V shed 4 bases and J shed 5 bases, with 19 bases lying between them. Germline V gene lookup returns CDR1 KGHDR and CDR2 SFDVKD. The CDR3 extends over 16 amino acids.

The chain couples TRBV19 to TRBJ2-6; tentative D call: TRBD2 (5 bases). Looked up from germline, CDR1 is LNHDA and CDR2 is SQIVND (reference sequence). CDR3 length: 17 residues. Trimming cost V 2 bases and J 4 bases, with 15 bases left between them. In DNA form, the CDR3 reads TGTGCCAGTAGTATAACGGGGTACGGAACCGGGGCCAACGTCCTGACTTTC. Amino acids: CASSITGYGTGANVLTF. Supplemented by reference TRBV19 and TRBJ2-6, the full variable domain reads DGGITQSPKYLFRKEGQNVTLSCEQNLNHDAMYWYRQDPGQGLRLIYYSQIVNDFQKGDIAEGYSVSREKKESFPLTVTSAQKNPTAFYLCASSITGYGTGANVLTFGAGSRLTVL.

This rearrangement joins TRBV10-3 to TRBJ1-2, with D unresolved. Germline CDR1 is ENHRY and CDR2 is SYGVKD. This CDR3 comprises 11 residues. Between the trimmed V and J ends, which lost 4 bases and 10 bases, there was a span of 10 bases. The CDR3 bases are TGTGCCATCAGTGGCGGGAGTTACTACACCTTC. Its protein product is CAISGGSYYTF.

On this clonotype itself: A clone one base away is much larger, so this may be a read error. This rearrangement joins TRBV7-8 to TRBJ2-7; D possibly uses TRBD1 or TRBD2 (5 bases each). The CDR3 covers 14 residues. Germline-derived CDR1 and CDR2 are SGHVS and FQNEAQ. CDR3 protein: CASSSRTMGREHYF. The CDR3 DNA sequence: TGCGCCAGCAGCTCCCGGACAATGGGACGCGAGCACTACTTC. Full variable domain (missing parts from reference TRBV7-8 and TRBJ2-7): GAGVSQSPRYKVAKRGQDVALRCDPISGHVSLFWYQQALGQGPEFLTYFQNEAQLDKSGLPSDRFFAERPEGSVSTLKIQRTQQEDSAVYLCASSSRTMGREHYFGPGTRLTVT.

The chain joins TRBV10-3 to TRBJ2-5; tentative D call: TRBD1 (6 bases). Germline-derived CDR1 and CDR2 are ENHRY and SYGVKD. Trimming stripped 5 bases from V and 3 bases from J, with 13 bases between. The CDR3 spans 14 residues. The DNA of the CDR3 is TGTGCCATCAGTACACAGGGACCGAAAGAGACCCAGTACTTC. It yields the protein CAISTQGPKETQYF.

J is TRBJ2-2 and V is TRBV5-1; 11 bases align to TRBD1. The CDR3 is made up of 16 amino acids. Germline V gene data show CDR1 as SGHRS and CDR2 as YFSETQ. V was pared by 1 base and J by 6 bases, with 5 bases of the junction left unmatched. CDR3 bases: TGCGCCAGCAGCTTGACGGGGACAGGGGGTCCCGGGGAGCTGTTTTTT. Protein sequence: CASSLTGTGGPGELFF.

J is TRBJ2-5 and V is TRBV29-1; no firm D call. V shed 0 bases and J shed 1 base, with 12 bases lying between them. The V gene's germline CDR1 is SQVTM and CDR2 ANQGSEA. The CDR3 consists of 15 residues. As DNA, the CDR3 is TGCAGCGTTGAAGATACCGAGGCAGGCCAAGAGACCCAGTACTTC. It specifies CSVEDTEAGQETQYF.

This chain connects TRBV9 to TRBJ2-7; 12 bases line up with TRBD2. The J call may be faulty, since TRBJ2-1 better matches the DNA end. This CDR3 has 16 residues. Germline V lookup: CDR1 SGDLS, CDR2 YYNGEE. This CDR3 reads CASSVLGTSGYNEQFF. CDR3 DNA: TGTGCCAGCAGCGTTCTCGGGACTAGCGGGTACAATGAGCAGTTCTTC.

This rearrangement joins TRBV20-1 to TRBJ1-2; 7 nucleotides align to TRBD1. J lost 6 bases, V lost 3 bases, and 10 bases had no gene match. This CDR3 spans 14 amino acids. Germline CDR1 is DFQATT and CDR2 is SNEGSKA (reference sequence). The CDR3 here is CSASGAGGGNGYTF. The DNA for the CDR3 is TGCAGTGCTAGTGGCGCAGGGGGTGGCAATGGCTACACCTTC.